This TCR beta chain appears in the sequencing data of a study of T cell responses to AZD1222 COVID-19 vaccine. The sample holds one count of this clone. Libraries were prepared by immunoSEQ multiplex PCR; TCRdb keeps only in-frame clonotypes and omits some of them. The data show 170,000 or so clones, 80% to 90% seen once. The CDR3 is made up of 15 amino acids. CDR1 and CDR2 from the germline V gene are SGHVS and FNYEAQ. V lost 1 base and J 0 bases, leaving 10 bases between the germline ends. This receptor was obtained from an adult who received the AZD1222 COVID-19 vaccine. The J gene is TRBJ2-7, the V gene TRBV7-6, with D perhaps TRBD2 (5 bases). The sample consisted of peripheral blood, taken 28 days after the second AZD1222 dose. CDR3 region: CASSLEVGSSYEQYF. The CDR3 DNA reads TGTGCCAGCAGCTTAGAGGTGGGGAGCTCCTACGAGCAGTACTTC.